The next 24 T cell receptor beta chains were all read from a single sample in a study of T cells in Graves' hyperthyroidism and ophthalmopathy. What was amplified from RNA transcripts were TCR beta CDR3 regions. The HTBI primer set served for first-round RT-PCR of the TCR CDR3. TCRdb reanalysed the multiplex PCR reads using MiXCR and keeps one entry per CDR3 protein. The data contain approximately 610,000 distinct CDR3 sequences, roughly 15% of them seen just once; the ten biggest clones take up around 4%. Material for sequencing was blood. The source is a woman aged 40 to 50 with Graves' ophthalmopathy.

This clonotype was picked up a small number of times. Germline and junction disagree at one end, which may indicate a read error. The chain employs TRBV6-5 and TRBJ2-2, with 9 bases lining up with TRBD2. This CDR3 is built from 15 residues. Per germline, CDR1 MNHEY and CDR2 SVGAGI. The chain's CDR3 is CASSYRAGGPGELLF. Here the CDR3 DNA reads TGTGCCAGCAGTTACCGTGCGGGAGGGCCCGGGGAGCTGCTTTTT.

This clonotype has at least ten counts. The rearrangement links TRBV5-1 to TRBJ2-7, with a tentative D call TRBD2 (5 bases). V was trimmed by 1 base and J by 7 bases, leaving 12 bases between them. From germline, CDR1 is SGHRS and CDR2 YFSETQ. CDR3 length: 13 amino acids. CDR3 DNA: TGCGCCAGCAGCTTGAGAGGGAGTACGGAGCAGTACTTC. It is translated as CASSLRGSTEQYF. Full variable domain (outside the CDR3, taken from reference TRBV5-1 and TRBJ2-7): KAGVTQTPRYLIKTRGQQVTLSCSPISGHRSVSWYQQTPGQGLQFLFEYFSETQRNKGNFPGRFSGRQFSNSRSEMNVSTLELGDSALYLCASSLRGSTEQYFGPGTRLTVT.

Ten or more counts support this clonotype. The rearrangement uses TRBV30 and TRBJ1-2; D unresolved. CDR3 length: 14 amino acids. The ends were cut back, 2 bases at V and 4 bases at J, with 14 bases in the middle. Germline assignment: CDR1 GTSNPN and CDR2 SVGIG (reference sequence). The CDR3 here is CAWSRNSETYGYTF. DNA for the CDR3: TGTGCCTGGAGTCGGAACAGTGAAACCTATGGCTACACCTTC.

This clonotype came up many times. This rearrangement joins TRBV12-3 or TRBV12-4 to TRBJ2-7; 9 bases are a match to TRBD1. The CDR3 is 14 amino acids. Trimming removed 6 bases from V and 7 bases from J; junction bases left unmatched: 10. The CDR3 nucleotides are TGTGCCAGCAGCCCTCCGGGACAGGGCTGGGAGCAGTACTTC. Its protein product is CASSPPGQGWEQYF.

This clonotype was recorded many times. This chain uses TRBV19 with TRBJ1-5; 7 bases are shared with TRBD1. V was clipped by 7 bases and J by 1 base; unmatched bases: 4. Germline CDR1 reads LNHDA; CDR2 reads SQIVND (reference sequence). The CDR3 length is 14 residues. The CDR3 coding sequence is TGTGCCAGTACCTCGACAGGGAGCAATCAGCCCCAGCATTTT. This encodes CASTSTGSNQPQHF.

This clonotype was detected many times. The CDR3 nucleotides read TGTGCCAGCAGTGCCGACAGCTCCCAAGAGACCCAGTACTTC. Residues: CASSADSSQETQYF. The chain joins TRBV28 to TRBJ2-5, with D perhaps matching TRBD1 (5 bases). Germline loops: CDR1 MDHEN, CDR2 SYDVKM. The CDR3 is made up of 14 amino acids. V shed 5 bases and J shed 1 base, with 11 bases lying between them. The whole variable domain, filled in from reference TRBV28 and TRBJ2-5, reads DVKVTQSSRYLVKRTGEKVFLECVQDMDHENMFWYRQDPGLGLRLIYFSYDVKMKEKGDIPEGYSVSREKKERFSLILESASTNQTSMYLCASSADSSQETQYFGPGTRLLVL.

The V gene is TRBV7-2, the J gene TRBJ2-2; possible D gene TRBD2, 5 bases. V dropped 5 bases and J dropped 4 bases, with 11 bases sitting between them. The CDR3 sequence is 14 residues long. Per the germline V gene, CDR1 is SGHTA and CDR2 is FQGNSA. CDR3 residues: CASSQSRGTGELFF. The CDR3 nucleotides read TGTGCCAGCAGCCAATCCCGGGGCACCGGGGAGCTGTTTTTT.

Many counts were recorded for this clonotype. The chain uses TRBV28 and TRBJ1-1; TRBD1 agrees at 7 bases. V was clipped by 10 bases and J by 11 bases; unmatched bases: 22. The germline gives CDR1 MDHEN, CDR2 SYDVKM. The CDR3 covers 15 residues. The DNA of the CDR3 is TGTGCCACCACGTCCATAAGGACAGGAGCGACCTTCGCTTTCTTT. It is translated as CATTSIRTGATFAFF.

Only a few counts were recorded for this clonotype. V and J are TRBV28 and TRBJ2-7; 9 nucleotides match TRBD2. The CDR3 is 15 amino acids. V shed 5 bases, J shed 3 bases, and the junction held 8 bases outside the gene matches. CDR1 is MDHEN, CDR2 SYDVKM, per germline. Here the CDR3 DNA reads TGTGCCAGCAGTACCCGACTAGCGGAAAGCTACGAGCAGTACTTC. Protein product: CASSTRLAESYEQYF.

This clonotype was counted many times. The rearrangement uses TRBV20-1 and TRBJ1-1; a possible D gene is TRBD1 (5 bases). CDR1 and CDR2 (germline): DFQATT, SNEGSKA (reference sequence). This CDR3 is 11 amino acids long. V was cut by 6 bases and J by 5 bases, with 10 bases left in between. DNA of the CDR3: TGCAGTGCAAGTGGGGGGACTGAAGCTTTCTTT. Translating gives CSASGGTEAFF.

This clonotype has a count of ten or more. The genes are TRBV19 and TRBJ1-1; D remains ambiguous. The CDR3 length is 13 residues. Looked up from germline, CDR1 is LNHDA and CDR2 is SQIVND (reference sequence). V was pared by 5 bases and J by 4 bases, with 11 bases between. CDR3 residues: CASSEGLGTEAFF. The CDR3, as DNA: TGTGCCAGTAGTGAAGGCCTGGGCACTGAAGCTTTCTTT.

Ten or more counts support this clonotype. This rearrangement joins TRBV6-5 to TRBJ2-5; 8 bases line up with TRBD2. The CDR3 loop spans 16 amino acids. Trimming removed 2 bases from V and 2 bases from J; junction bases left unmatched: 7. Germline assignment: CDR1 MNHEY and CDR2 SVGAGI. The CDR3 DNA sequence: TGTGCCAGCAGTTACCTGGCTAGCGGGTCACAAGAGACCCAGTACTTC. It translates to CASSYLASGSQETQYF.

The J gene is TRBJ2-5, the V gene TRBV6-1, with 8 bases that match TRBD2. This CDR3 spans 14 amino acids. Losses at the gene ends were 10 bases for V and 7 bases for J; bases not matched to a gene: 14. Germline lookup yields CDR1 MNHNS and CDR2 SASEGT. In DNA form, the CDR3 reads TGTGCCACCGGACTTACGGGACTAGAAGGGACCCAGTACTTC. It codes for CATGLTGLEGTQYF.

The chain joins TRBV7-9 to TRBJ2-3; D is ambiguous. The V and J ends lost 4 bases and 1 base respectively, with 9 bases between them. Germline CDR1 SEHNR, CDR2 FQNEAQ (reference sequence). CDR3 size: 14 residues. CDR3 residues: CASSSPTGTDTQYF. The CDR3 DNA is TGTGCCAGCAGCTCGCCGACTGGCACAGATACGCAGTATTTT. Variable domain in full (rest from reference TRBV7-9 and TRBJ2-3): DTGVSQNPRHKITKRGQNVTFRCDPISEHNRLYWYRQTLGQGPEFLTYFQNEAQLEKSRLLSDRFSAERPKGSFSTLEIQRTEQGDSAMYLCASSSPTGTDTQYFGPGTRLTVL.

The V gene is TRBV14, the J gene TRBJ2-3; 10 bases are a match to TRBD2. This CDR3 comprises 17 residues. Germline V gene lookup returns CDR1 SGHDN and CDR2 FVKESK. V was pared by 1 base and J by 4 bases, with 8 bases of the junction left unmatched. The CDR3 is CASSQVRPGLAPDTQYF. CDR3 in DNA: TGTGCCAGCAGCCAAGTTCGCCCGGGACTAGCGCCAGATACGCAGTATTTT.

This clonotype was seen at least ten times. This chain joins TRBV11-3 and TRBJ2-7; 7 nucleotides line up with TRBD1. The CDR3 has 13 residues. V shed 5 bases, J shed 6 bases, and the junction held 7 bases outside the gene matches. In germline, CDR1 is SGHNT, CDR2 YENEEA. CDR3 amino acids: CASSTGTVAEQYF. Here the CDR3 DNA reads TGTGCCAGCAGCACCGGGACAGTGGCCGAGCAGTACTTC.

V is TRBV4-1 and J is TRBJ2-5; 7 positions match TRBD2. This CDR3 is built from 16 residues. J gave up 4 bases and V 4 bases, and 12 bases lay outside the gene matches. CDR1 MGHRA and CDR2 YSYEKL come from the germline V gene. The CDR3 spells CASSLRGTGQRETQYF. In DNA, the CDR3 is TGCGCCAGCAGCCTGCGGGGGACCGGCCAGAGAGAGACCCAGTACTTC.

This clonotype was seen many times. The rearrangement joins TRBV6-9 to TRBJ2-7, with 8 bases aligning to TRBD2. This CDR3 has 14 residues. After removal of 4 bases from V and 6 bases from J, the junction contained 8 bases not matched to a gene. Germline-derived CDR1 and CDR2 are MNHGY and SVAAGI. In DNA, the CDR3 is TGTGCCAGCAGTTTAACCGGGACTAGACGCGAGCAGTACTTC. Amino acid sequence: CASSLTGTRREQYF.

The chain recombines TRBV28 with TRBJ1-5, with D perhaps matching TRBD1 (6 bases). The CDR3 length is 17 residues. Trimming pared 5 bases from V and 0 bases from J, leaving 17 bases between. Germline CDR1 reads MDHEN; CDR2 reads SYDVKM. The CDR3 nucleotides read TGTGCCAGCAGTATGCGGTACAGGGCAAATAGCAATCAGCCCCAGCATTTT. This encodes CASSMRYRANSNQPQHF.

This clonotype was counted ten times or more. This chain joins TRBV4-1 and TRBJ2-5; TRBD2 aligns across 12 bases. V gave up 4 bases and J gave up 5 bases; unmatched junction bases: 17. From germline, CDR1 is MGHRA and CDR2 YSYEKL. CDR3 length: 19 residues. The CDR3 reads CASSLPPETSGSLRETQYF. The CDR3 bases are TGCGCCAGCAGCCTCCCCCCCGAGACTAGCGGGAGTTTGAGGGAGACCCAGTACTTC.

This clonotype came up many times. The chain employs TRBV6-5 and TRBJ2-5, with TRBD1 identical over 11 bases. The CDR3 runs 14 residues. CDR1 MNHEY and CDR2 SVGAGI come from the germline V gene. J lost 3 bases, V lost 4 bases, and 1 base had no gene match. The CDR3 protein is CASSWTGGEETQYF. CDR3 coding DNA: TGTGCCAGCAGTTGGACAGGGGGCGAAGAGACCCAGTACTTC.

The sample holds many counts of this clonotype. V and J are TRBV27 and TRBJ2-7, with D unresolved. From germline, CDR1 is MNHEY and CDR2 SMNVEV (reference sequence). This CDR3 comprises 11 residues. V lost 3 bases and J lost 6, with 6 bases in between. This CDR3 reads CASSFLGEQYF. The CDR3 nucleotides are TGTGCCAGCAGTTTCCTCGGCGAGCAGTACTTC.

This clonotype was counted ten times or more. This CDR3 reads CASRIGGDTEAFF. The CDR3 nucleotides are TGTGCCAGCAGGATTGGGGGGGACACTGAAGCTTTCTTT. V gene TRBV28 combines with J gene TRBJ1-1; D perhaps matches TRBD1 (5 bases). V was trimmed by 6 bases and J by 3 bases, leaving 11 bases between them. CDR1 and CDR2 from the germline V gene are MDHEN and SYDVKM. The CDR3 totals 13 residues.

This clonotype came up a few times. V is TRBV27 and J is TRBJ2-2; 10 bases match TRBD2. The CDR3 sequence is 16 residues long. Per germline, CDR1 MNHEY and CDR2 SMNVEV (reference sequence). The J segment lost 6 bases and the V segment lost 6 bases, leaving 10 bases of the junction unmatched. CDR3 loop: CASRPGASGRAGELFF. For the CDR3, the DNA is TGTGCCAGCAGACCCGGAGCTAGCGGGAGAGCCGGGGAGCTGTTTTTT.